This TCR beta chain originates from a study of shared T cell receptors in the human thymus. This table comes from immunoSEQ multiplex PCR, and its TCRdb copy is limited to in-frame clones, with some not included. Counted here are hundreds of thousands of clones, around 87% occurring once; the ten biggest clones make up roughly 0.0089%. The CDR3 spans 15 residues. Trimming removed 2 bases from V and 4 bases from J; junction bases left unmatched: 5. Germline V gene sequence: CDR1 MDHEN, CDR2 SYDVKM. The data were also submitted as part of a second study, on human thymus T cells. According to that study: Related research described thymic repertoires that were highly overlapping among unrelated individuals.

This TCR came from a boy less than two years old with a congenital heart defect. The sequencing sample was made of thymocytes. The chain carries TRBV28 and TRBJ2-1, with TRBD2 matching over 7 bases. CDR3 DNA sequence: TGTGCCAGCAGTTTAGAGTCTAGCGGATACAATGAGCAGTTCTTC. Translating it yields CASSLESSGYNEQFF.